The 18 T cell receptor beta chains below all came from one sample that was sequenced in a study of CD8+CD57+ T cells in acquired aplastic anemia. TCR beta VDJ combinations and CDR3 sequences were profiled from genomic DNA. TCRdb re-derived calls from the reads in MiXCR, one entry per CDR3 protein. This sample yields about 270,000 distinct CDR3 sequences, of which 45% to 65% are seen a single time; approximately 8% belongs to the top ten. Sequencing was done on a sample of sorted CD4+, CD8+, or CD8+CD57+ T cells (not recorded which) from PBMCs. Receptors originate from a human donor with severe aplastic anemia or a healthy control (not recorded which).

V is TRBV6-4 and J is TRBJ2-1; 9 nucleotides line up with TRBD1. V shed 7 bases, J shed 9 bases, and the junction held 7 bases outside the gene matches. Germline CDR1 and CDR2: MRHNA and SNTAGT. CDR3 length: 13 amino acids. The CDR3 coding sequence is TGTGCCAGCACGACAGGGGGGTTGCTTGAGCAGTTCTTC. It yields the protein CASTTGGLLEQFF.

Turning to this clonotype: One junction end does not reproduce the germline sequence, and a read error may be involved. J is TRBJ1-2 and V is TRBV9; D remains ambiguous. This CDR3 contains 14 residues. CDR1 is SGDLS and CDR2 is YYNGEE in the germline V gene. The CDR3 here is CASSKVDNNYGYTF. In nucleotides, the CDR3 is TGCGCCAGCAGTAAAGTCGACAACAACTATGGCTACACCTTC.

The chain joins TRBV25-1 to TRBJ2-5; D is perhaps TRBD1 (6 bases). The CDR3 has 13 residues. The V and J ends lost 6 bases and 5 bases respectively, with 13 bases between them. CDR1 is MGHDK, CDR2 SYGVNS, per germline. The chain's CDR3 is CASSPQGIETQYF. The CDR3 nucleotides read TGTGCCAGCAGCCCACAGGGAATCGAGACCCAGTACTTC.

The CDR3 coding sequence is TGTGCCGCCGGAGCGGGAGGGCCTAGCACAGATACGCAGTATTTT. Its translation: CAAGAGGPSTDTQYF. The chain uses TRBV2 and TRBJ2-3; 10 bases align to TRBD2. Germline-derived CDR1 and CDR2 are SNHLY and FYNNEI. The J segment lost 0 bases and the V segment lost 11 bases, leaving 8 bases of the junction unmatched. The CDR3 sequence is 15 residues long.

This sequence joins TRBV7-3 and TRBJ2-3, with 9 bases matching TRBD2. The V and J ends lost 3 bases and 4 bases, in that order; junction bases with no gene match: 11. This CDR3 region has 17 residues. In germline, CDR1 is SGHTA, CDR2 FQGTGA. CDR3 protein: CASSLGPGLAQSDTQYF. In DNA, the CDR3 is TGTGCCAGCAGCTTGGGACCGGGACTAGCCCAGTCAGATACGCAGTATTTT.

The chain carries TRBV29-1 and TRBJ2-7; TRBD2 matches at 8 bases. The CDR3 contains 13 residues. V lost 4 bases and J lost 5; bases outside the gene matches: 7. The V gene's germline CDR1 is SQVTM and CDR2 ANQGSEA. The CDR3 protein is CSVVSSGSDEQYF. As DNA, the CDR3 is TGCAGCGTTGTATCGAGCGGGAGTGACGAGCAGTACTTC.

V and J are TRBV7-8 and TRBJ1-5; tentatively, D is TRBD1 (6 bases). Trimming pared 3 bases from V and 4 bases from J, leaving 10 bases between. CDR1 and CDR2 from the germline V gene are SGHVS and FQNEAQ. The CDR3 is 14 amino acids. This CDR3 reads CASSLGQKNQPQHF. The CDR3 nucleotides read TGTGCCAGCAGCTTGGGACAAAAGAATCAGCCCCAGCATTTT.

The rearrangement joins TRBV6-1 to TRBJ1-5, with 8 bases lining up with TRBD1. This CDR3 has 15 amino acids. V dropped 4 bases and J dropped 10; count of bases not matched to a gene: 12. From germline, CDR1 is MNHNS and CDR2 SASEGT. The CDR3 nucleotides are TGTGCCAGCAGTGTAACAGGGGGGAGAAATTCACCCCAGCATTTT. Amino acids: CASSVTGGRNSPQHF.

V and J are TRBV20-1 and TRBJ2-5; D perhaps matches TRBD1 (6 bases). The CDR3 extends over 14 amino acids. V lost 5 bases to trimming and J lost 1 base, with 14 bases between them. CDR1 DFQATT and CDR2 SNEGSKA come from the germline V gene (reference sequence). Here the CDR3 reads CSAGYLRGQETQYF. The CDR3 DNA is TGCAGTGCTGGCTACCTCAGGGGCCAAGAGACCCAGTACTTC.

This chain links TRBV4-3 with TRBJ1-2; 9 positions match TRBD1. Trimming removed 1 base from V and 3 bases from J; junction bases left unmatched: 9. Germline V gene sequence: CDR1 LGHNA, CDR2 YSLEER. The CDR3 contains 17 residues. The CDR3 nucleotides read TGCGCCAGCAGCCAAGTTGGTATGGGACAGGGCTACTATGGCTACACCTTC. This translates into CASSQVGMGQGYYGYTF.

This clonotype was seen at least ten times. The CDR3 region is CASRLPGETQYF. CDR3 nucleotide sequence: TGCGCCAGCAGGTTACCCGGAGAGACCCAGTACTTC. J is TRBJ2-5 and V is TRBV5-1; D gene unclear. V lost 5 bases and J lost 4, with 9 bases in between. The CDR3 is 12 residues long. Per the germline V gene, CDR1 is SGHRS and CDR2 is YFSETQ.

The chain has TRBV20-1 and TRBJ2-5, with D perhaps matching TRBD2 (5 bases). V lost 3 bases and J lost 4, with 21 bases in between. The germline V gene has CDR1 DFQATT and CDR2 SNEGSKA (reference sequence). This CDR3 region has 16 residues. DNA for the CDR3: TGCAGTGCTAGGGAGCTTTACGAGGGTCTTGGAGAGACCCAGTACTTC. It translates to CSARELYEGLGETQYF.

The chain uses TRBV4-3 and TRBJ1-1; D unresolved. The germline V gene encodes CDR1 LGHNA and CDR2 YSLEER. The V end lost 0 bases, the J end lost 0 bases, and 8 bases lay between the germline ends. The CDR3 sequence is 15 residues long. CDR3: CASSQDMGMNTEAFF. The CDR3 DNA reads TGCGCCAGCAGCCAAGATATGGGCATGAACACTGAAGCTTTCTTT.

This chain uses TRBV7-9 with TRBJ2-1; TRBD2 matches at 8 bases. Per the germline V gene, CDR1 is SEHNR and CDR2 is FQNEAQ (reference sequence). V shed 5 bases, J shed 3 bases, and the junction held 18 bases outside the gene matches. This CDR3 is built from 19 residues. CDR3 amino acids: CASSQDTSGLLAGYNEQFF. The CDR3 DNA reads as TGTGCCAGCAGCCAAGATACATCCGGACTCCTAGCGGGCTACAATGAGCAGTTCTTC.

The CDR3: CSATRAGVSNEQYF. CDR3 nucleotide sequence: TGCAGTGCTACCCGGGCGGGAGTGTCTAACGAGCAGTACTTC. The V and J genes are TRBV20-1 and TRBJ2-7, with 7 nucleotides matching TRBD2. V shed 4 bases, J shed 5 bases, and the junction held 11 bases outside the gene matches. Germline V CDR1 and CDR2: DFQATT, SNEGSKA (reference sequence). This CDR3 is built from 14 residues.

This rearrangement joins TRBV7-9 to TRBJ2-7; D may be TRBD2 (6 bases). V was trimmed by 4 bases and J by 5 bases, leaving 9 bases between them. This CDR3 has 12 residues. From germline, CDR1 is SEHNR and CDR2 FQNEAQ (reference sequence). CDR3 residues: CASSSGRHEQYF. In DNA form, the CDR3 reads TGTGCCAGCAGCTCCGGGAGACACGAGCAGTACTTC. The full variable domain, with the rest looked up from reference TRBV7-9 and TRBJ2-7, is DTGVSQNPRHKITKRGQNVTFRCDPISEHNRLYWYRQTLGQGPEFLTYFQNEAQLEKSRLLSDRFSAERPKGSFSTLEIQRTEQGDSAMYLCASSSGRHEQYFGPGTRLTVT.

This clonotype was seen more than once but under ten times. J is TRBJ1-6 and V is TRBV9; the D gene is possibly TRBD1 (5 bases). The V end lost 4 bases, the J end lost 9 bases, and 14 bases lay between the germline ends. Germline V gene sequence: CDR1 SGDLS, CDR2 YYNGEE. The length of the CDR3 is 14 residues. The CDR3 reads CASSSTVSGSPLHF. The CDR3, as DNA: TGTGCCAGCAGCTCGACAGTCTCGGGTTCACCCCTCCACTTT.

The sample holds many counts of this clonotype. The CDR3: CASRARGQGNTEAFF. DNA for the CDR3: TGTGCCAGCAGAGCCCGCGGACAGGGGAACACTGAAGCTTTCTTT. This chain joins TRBV7-9 and TRBJ1-1, with 8 bases lining up with TRBD1. Trimming cost V 6 bases and J 1 base; bases outside gene matches: 7. Looked up from germline, CDR1 is SEHNR and CDR2 is FQNEAQ (reference sequence). The CDR3 has 15 amino acids. The whole variable domain, remainder taken from reference TRBV7-9 and TRBJ1-1, is DTGVSQNPRHKITKRGQNVTFRCDPISEHNRLYWYRQTLGQGPEFLTYFQNEAQLEKSRLLSDRFSAERPKGSFSTLEIQRTEQGDSAMYLCASRARGQGNTEAFFGQGTRLTVV.